A single T cell receptor beta chain is shown here with its context. Its antigen is not identified. A mixed TRB-A/B primer pool amplified rearranged TRB by multiplex touch-down PCR. TCRdb itself ran the multiplex PCR reads through MiXCR, one entry per CDR3 protein. Altogether about 8,400 distinct CDR3 sequences are present, under 35% being singletons, with the ten largest covering 3% to 4.5%. The data are from a study of T cell repertoires in aging, cancer and after chemotherapy. This CDR3 contains 13 residues. V lost 9 bases to trimming and J lost 8 bases, with 19 bases between them. Germline V lookup: CDR1 KGHSH, CDR2 LQKENI. Notes on the study in general: In cancer patients, declining TCR diversity with age involved lost richness and lost evenness. Rebound thymic output was suggested by rising median generation probability during chemotherapy in each cancer cohort. Age-matched healthy donors had significantly more diverse, less clonal blood TCR repertoires than untreated cancer patients.

The template was genomic DNA from peripheral blood, not RNA. The TCR originated in a human donor in good health. The rearrangement uses TRBV18 and TRBJ1-2; D unresolved. The specimen sequenced was blood. In DNA, the CDR3 is TGTGCCAGTTTTCTTGACCGTAGCGGGGGCTACACCTTC. Encoded protein: CASFLDRSGGYTF.